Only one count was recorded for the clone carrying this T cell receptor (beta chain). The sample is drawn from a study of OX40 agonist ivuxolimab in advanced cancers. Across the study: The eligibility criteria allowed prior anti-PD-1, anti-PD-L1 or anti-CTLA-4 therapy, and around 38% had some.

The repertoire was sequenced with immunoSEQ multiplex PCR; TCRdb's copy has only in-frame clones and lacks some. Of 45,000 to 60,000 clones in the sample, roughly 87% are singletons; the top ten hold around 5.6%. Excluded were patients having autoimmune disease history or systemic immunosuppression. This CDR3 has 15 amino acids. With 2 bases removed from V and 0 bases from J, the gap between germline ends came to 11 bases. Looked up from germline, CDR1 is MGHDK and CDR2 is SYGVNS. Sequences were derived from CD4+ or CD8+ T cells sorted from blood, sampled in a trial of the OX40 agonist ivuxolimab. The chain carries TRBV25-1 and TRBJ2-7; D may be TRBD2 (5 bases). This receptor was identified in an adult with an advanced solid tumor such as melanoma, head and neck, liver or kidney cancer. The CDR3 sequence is CASSEEWENSYEQYV. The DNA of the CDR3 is TGTGCCAGCAGTGAAGAATGGGAGAACTCCTACGAGCAGTACGTC.